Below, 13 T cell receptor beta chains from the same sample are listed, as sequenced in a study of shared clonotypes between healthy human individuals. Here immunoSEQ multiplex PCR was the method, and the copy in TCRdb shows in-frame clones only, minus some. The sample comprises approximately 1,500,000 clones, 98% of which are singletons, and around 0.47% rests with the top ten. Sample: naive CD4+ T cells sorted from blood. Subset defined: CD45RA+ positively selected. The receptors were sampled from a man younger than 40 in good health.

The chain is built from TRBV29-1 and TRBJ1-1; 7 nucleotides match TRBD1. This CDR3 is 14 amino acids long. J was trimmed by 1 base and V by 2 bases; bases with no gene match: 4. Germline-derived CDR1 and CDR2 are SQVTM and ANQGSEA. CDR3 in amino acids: CSVERGRRNTEAFF. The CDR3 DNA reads TGCAGCGTTGAAAGGGGGCGGAGGAACACTGAAGCTTTCTTT. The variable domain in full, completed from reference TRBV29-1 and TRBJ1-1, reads SAVISQKPSRDICQRGTSLTIQCQVDSQVTMMFWYRQQPGQSLTLIATANQGSEATYESGFVIDKFPISRPNLTFSTLTVSNMSPEDSSIYLCSVERGRRNTEAFFGQGTRLTVV.

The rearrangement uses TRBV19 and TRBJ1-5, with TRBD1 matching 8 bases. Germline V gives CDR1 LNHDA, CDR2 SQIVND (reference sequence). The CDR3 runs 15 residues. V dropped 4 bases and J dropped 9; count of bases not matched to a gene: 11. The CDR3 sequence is CASSTQGTGGGPQHF. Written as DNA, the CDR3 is TGTGCCAGTAGTACCCAAGGGACAGGAGGGGGGCCCCAGCATTTT. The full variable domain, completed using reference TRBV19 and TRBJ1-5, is DGGITQSPKYLFRKEGQNVTLSCEQNLNHDAMYWYRQDPGQGLRLIYYSQIVNDFQKGDIAEGYSVSREKKESFPLTVTSAQKNPTAFYLCASSTQGTGGGPQHFGDGTRLSIL.

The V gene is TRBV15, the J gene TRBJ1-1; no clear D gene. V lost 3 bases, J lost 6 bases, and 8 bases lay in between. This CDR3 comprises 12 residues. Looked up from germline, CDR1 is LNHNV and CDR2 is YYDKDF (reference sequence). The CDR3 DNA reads TGTGCCACCAGCAGGGGCAGGCCTGAAGCTTTCTTT. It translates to CATSRGRPEAFF.

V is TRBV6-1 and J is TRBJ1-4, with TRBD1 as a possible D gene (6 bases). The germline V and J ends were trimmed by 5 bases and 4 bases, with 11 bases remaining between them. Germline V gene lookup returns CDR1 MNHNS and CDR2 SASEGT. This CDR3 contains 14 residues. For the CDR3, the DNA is TGTGCCAGCAGTACCACAGGGAATAATGAAAAACTGTTTTTT. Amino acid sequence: CASSTTGNNEKLFF.

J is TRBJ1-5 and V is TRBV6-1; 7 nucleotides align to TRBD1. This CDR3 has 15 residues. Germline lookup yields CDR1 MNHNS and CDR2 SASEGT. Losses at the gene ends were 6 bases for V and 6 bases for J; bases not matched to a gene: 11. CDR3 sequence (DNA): TGTGCCAGCAGCGCCTCCCCTGCAGGGGGTCAGCCCCAGCATTTT. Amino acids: CASSASPAGGQPQHF.

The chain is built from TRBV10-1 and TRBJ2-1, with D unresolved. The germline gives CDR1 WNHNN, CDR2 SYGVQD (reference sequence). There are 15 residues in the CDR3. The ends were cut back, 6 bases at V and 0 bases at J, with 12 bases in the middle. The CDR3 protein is CASSSGVSSYNEQFF. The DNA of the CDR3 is TGCGCCAGCAGCTCCGGAGTTAGCTCCTACAATGAGCAGTTCTTC.

The DNA of the CDR3 is TGTGCCAGCAGCTCACGGGACACCCGCCAAGGGAGCTCCTACGAGCAGTACTTC. Protein: CASSSRDTRQGSSYEQYF. The chain recombines TRBV9 with TRBJ2-7, with TRBD1 as a possible D gene (6 bases). Looked up from germline, CDR1 is SGDLS and CDR2 is YYNGEE. CDR3 length: 18 residues. Trimming cost V 4 bases and J 0 bases, with 23 bases left between them.

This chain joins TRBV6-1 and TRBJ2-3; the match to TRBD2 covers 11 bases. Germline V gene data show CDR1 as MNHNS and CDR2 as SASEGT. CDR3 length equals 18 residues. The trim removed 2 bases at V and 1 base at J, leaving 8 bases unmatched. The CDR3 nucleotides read TGTGCCAGCAGTGAATGGCCCCCGGGACTAGCGGGCACAGATACGCAGTATTTT. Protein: CASSEWPPGLAGTDTQYF.

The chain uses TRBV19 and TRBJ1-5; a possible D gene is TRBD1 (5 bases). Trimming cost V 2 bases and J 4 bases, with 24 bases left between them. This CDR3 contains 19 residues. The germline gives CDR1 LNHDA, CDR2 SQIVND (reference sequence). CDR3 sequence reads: CASSIFLVPGGAGNQPQHF. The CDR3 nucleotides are TGTGCCAGTAGTATATTTTTAGTACCGGGCGGGGCAGGGAATCAGCCCCAGCATTTT.

As DNA, the CDR3 is TGTGCCACCAGCAGAGATATGGAAGGCATTCAGTACTTC. It specifies CATSRDMEGIQYF. This rearrangement joins TRBV15 to TRBJ2-4; D is unclear. V was shortened by 0 bases and J by 9 bases, with 9 bases between the two germline ends. From germline, CDR1 is LNHNV and CDR2 YYDKDF (reference sequence). CDR3 length equals 13 residues. The full variable domain, completed using reference TRBV15 and TRBJ2-4, is DAMVIQNPRYQVTQFGKPVTLSCSQTLNHNVMYWYQQKSSQAPKLLFHYYDKDFNNEADTPDNFQSRRPNTSFCFLDIRSPGLGDTAMYLCATSRDMEGIQYFGAGTRLSVL.

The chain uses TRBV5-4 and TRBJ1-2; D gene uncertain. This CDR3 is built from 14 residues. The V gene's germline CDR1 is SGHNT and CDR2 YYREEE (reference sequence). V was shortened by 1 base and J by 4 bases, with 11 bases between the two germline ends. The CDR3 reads CASSLFGKGYGYTF. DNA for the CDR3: TGTGCCAGCAGCTTGTTTGGGAAGGGCTATGGCTACACCTTC.

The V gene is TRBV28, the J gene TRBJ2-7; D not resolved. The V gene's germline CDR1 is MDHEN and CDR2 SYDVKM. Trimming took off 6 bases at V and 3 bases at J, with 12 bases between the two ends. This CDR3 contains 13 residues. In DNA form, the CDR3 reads TGTGCCAGCAGCCGGGCCTTATTCTACGAGCAGTACTTC. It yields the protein CASSRALFYEQYF.

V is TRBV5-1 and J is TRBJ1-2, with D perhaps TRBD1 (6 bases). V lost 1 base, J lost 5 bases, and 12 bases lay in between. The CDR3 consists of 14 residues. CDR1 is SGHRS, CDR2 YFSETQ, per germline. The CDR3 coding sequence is TGCGCCAGCAGCTTGACAGGGATCCGATATGGCTACACCTTC. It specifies CASSLTGIRYGYTF.